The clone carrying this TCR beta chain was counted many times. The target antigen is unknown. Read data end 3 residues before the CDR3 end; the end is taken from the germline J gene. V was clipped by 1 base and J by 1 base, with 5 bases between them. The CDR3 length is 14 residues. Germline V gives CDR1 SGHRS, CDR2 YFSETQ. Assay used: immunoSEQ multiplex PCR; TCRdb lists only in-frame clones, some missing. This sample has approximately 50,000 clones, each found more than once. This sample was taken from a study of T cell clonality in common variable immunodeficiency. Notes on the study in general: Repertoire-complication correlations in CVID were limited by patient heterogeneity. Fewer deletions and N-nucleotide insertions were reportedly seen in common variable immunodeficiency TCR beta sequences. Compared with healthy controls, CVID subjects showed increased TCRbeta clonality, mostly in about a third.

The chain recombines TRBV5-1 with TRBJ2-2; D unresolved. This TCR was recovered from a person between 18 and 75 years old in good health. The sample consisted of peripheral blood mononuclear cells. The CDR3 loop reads CASSLSGNTGELFF. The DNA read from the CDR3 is TGCGCCAGCAGCTTGTCAGGGAACACCGGGGAG.